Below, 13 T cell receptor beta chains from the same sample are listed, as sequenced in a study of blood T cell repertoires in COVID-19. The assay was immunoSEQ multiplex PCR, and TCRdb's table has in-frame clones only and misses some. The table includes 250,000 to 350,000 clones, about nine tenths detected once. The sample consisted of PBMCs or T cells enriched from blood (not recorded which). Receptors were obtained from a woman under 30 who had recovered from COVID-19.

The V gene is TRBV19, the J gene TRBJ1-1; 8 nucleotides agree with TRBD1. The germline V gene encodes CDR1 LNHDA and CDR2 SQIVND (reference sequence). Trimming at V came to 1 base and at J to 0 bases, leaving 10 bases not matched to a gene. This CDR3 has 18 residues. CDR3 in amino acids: CASSIAAGGYGMNTEAFF. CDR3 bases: TGTGCCAGTAGTATAGCGGCAGGGGGCTACGGTATGAACACTGAAGCTTTCTTT.

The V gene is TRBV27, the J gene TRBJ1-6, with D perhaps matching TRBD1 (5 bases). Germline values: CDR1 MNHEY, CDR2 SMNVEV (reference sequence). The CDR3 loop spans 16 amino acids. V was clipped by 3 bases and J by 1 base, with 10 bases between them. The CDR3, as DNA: TGTGCCAGCAGTTTTTGGGGGACTTCCTATAATTCACCCCTCCACTTT. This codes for CASSFWGTSYNSPLHF.

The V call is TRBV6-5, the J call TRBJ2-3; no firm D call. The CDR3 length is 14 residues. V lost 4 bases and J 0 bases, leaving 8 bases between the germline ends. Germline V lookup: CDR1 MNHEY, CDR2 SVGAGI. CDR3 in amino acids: CASSLYSSTDTQYF. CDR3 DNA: TGTGCCAGCAGTTTATATTCTAGCACAGATACGCAGTATTTT.

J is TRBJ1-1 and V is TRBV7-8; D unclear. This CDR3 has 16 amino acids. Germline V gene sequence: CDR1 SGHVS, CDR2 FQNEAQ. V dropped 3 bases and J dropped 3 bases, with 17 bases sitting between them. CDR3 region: CASSFYPVLHDTEAFF. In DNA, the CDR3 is TGTGCCAGCAGCTTTTACCCGGTCCTTCATGACACTGAAGCTTTCTTT. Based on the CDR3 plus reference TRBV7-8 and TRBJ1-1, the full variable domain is GAGVSQSPRYKVAKRGQDVALRCDPISGHVSLFWYQQALGQGPEFLTYFQNEAQLDKSGLPSDRFFAERPEGSVSTLKIQRTQQEDSAVYLCASSFYPVLHDTEAFFGQGTRLTVV.

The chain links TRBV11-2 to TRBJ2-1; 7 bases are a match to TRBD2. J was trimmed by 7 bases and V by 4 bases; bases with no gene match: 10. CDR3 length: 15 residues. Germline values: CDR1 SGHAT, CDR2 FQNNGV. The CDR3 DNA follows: TGTGCCAGCAGCTCGCTGCGGCGGGAGATTAATGAGCAGTTCTTC. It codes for CASSSLRREINEQFF.

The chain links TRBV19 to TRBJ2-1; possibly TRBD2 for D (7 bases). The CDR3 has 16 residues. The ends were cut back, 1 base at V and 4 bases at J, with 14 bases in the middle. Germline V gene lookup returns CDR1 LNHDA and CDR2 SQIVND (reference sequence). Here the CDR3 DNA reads TGTGCCAGTAGTATAGGCGGCGGGGGCCCGTACAATGAGCAGTTCTTC. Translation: CASSIGGGGPYNEQFF.

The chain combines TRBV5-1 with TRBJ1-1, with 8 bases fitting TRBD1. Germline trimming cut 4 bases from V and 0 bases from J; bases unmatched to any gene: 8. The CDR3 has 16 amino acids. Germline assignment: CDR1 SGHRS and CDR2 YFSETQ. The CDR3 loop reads CASSLGQGGVNTEAFF. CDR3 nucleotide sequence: TGCGCCAGCAGCCTAGGACAGGGTGGCGTGAACACTGAAGCTTTCTTT.

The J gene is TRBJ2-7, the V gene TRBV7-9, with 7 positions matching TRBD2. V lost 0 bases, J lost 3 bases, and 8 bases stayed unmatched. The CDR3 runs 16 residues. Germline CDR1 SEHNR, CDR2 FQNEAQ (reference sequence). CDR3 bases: TGTGCCAGCAGCTTAGCCGGTGGCGGGAGTAACTACGAGCAGTACTTC. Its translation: CASSLAGGGSNYEQYF.

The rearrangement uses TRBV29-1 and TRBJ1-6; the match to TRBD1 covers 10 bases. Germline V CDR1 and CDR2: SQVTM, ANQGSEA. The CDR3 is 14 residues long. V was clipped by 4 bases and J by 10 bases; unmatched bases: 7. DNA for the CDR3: TGCAGCGTTGGGACAGGGGGTTTGGGGTCACCCCTCCACTTT. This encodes CSVGTGGLGSPLHF.

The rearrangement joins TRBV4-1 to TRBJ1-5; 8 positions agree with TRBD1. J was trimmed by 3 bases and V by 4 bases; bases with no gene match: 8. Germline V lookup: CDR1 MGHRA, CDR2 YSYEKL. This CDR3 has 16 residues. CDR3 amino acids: CASSLDRTGNNQPQHF. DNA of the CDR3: TGCGCCAGCAGCCTCGACCGGACAGGGAACAATCAGCCCCAGCATTTT.

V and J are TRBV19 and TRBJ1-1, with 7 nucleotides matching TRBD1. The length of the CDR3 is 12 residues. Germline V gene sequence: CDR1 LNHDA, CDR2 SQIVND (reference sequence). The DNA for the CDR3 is TGTGGGACAGGTGATTGGAACACTGAAGCTTTCTTT. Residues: CGTGDWNTEAFF.

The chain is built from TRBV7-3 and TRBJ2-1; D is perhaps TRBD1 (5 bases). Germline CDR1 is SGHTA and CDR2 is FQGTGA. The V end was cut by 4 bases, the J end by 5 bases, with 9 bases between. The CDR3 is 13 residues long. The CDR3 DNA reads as TGTGCCAGCAGCTCTGGGGCTAACAATGAGCAGTTCTTC. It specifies CASSSGANNEQFF.

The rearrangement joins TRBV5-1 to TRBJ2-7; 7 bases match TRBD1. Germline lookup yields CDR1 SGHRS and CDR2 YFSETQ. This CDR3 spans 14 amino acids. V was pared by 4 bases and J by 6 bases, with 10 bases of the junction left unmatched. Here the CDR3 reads CASSPRGQGTEQYF. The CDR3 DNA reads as TGCGCCAGCAGCCCGAGGGGGCAGGGTACCGAGCAGTACTTC. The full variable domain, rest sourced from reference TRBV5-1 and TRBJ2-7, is KAGVTQTPRYLIKTRGQQVTLSCSPISGHRSVSWYQQTPGQGLQFLFEYFSETQRNKGNFPGRFSGRQFSNSRSEMNVSTLELGDSALYLCASSPRGQGTEQYFGPGTRLTVT.